This record covers a single TCR beta chain. This sample is part of a study of blood T cell repertoires in COVID-19. About the study: Samples representing acute and convalescent COVID-19 were sourced from the United States, Italy and Spain. From T cells, B-cell-depleted T cells, or PBMCs came the material, which was cDNA or gDNA.

V lost 3 bases to trimming and J lost 5 bases; unmatched junction nucleotides: 5. In germline, CDR1 is LGHDT, CDR2 YNNKEL (reference sequence). The CDR3 loop spans 14 amino acids. How the authors handled the data: Estimated nucleated cell counts came from reference gene primer amplification. Clones were sequenced by immunoSEQ multiplex PCR, and TCRdb holds only the in-frame ones, with some missing. V and J calls and clone size are copied from that table; D and trimming were computed from the DNA. The sample holds under 50,000 clones, 79% seen once. The sequence was collected from a man in his 70s with acute or convalescent COVID-19. The sample consisted of peripheral blood. The J gene is TRBJ2-7, the V gene TRBV3-1 (or the pseudogene TRBV3-2); 9 bases map to TRBD2. CDR3 coding DNA: TGTGCCAGCAGCCACCTAGCGGGAAGCAACGAGCAGTACTTC. Its translation: CASSHLAGSNEQYF.